The 28 T cell receptor beta chains given below trace back to one sample, sequenced in a study of control samples from healthy donors and cancer patients. Assay used: immunoSEQ multiplex PCR; TCRdb lists only in-frame clones, some missing. In the table there are about 170,000 clones, roughly 89% of which are singletons. Sequenced sample: blood. The source is a young man in good health.

V is TRBV6-5 and J is TRBJ2-7, with D perhaps assigned TRBD1 or TRBD2 (5 bases each). The CDR3 sequence is 11 residues long. The germline V gene encodes CDR1 MNHEY and CDR2 SVGAGI. V was shortened by 10 bases and J by 3 bases, with 10 bases between the two germline ends. The CDR3 reads CATGTVYEQYF. As DNA, the CDR3 is TGTGCCACAGGGACGGTCTACGAGCAGTACTTC.

The chain joins TRBV4-2 to TRBJ2-3, with 8 bases aligning to TRBD2. The CDR3 is 17 amino acids. With 0 bases clipped from V and 5 bases from J, the junction kept 10 bases outside the gene matches. Germline V gene data show CDR1 as LGHNA and CDR2 as YNFKEQ. The CDR3 sequence is CASSQDVKAGARDTQYF. CDR3 bases: TGTGCCAGCAGCCAAGATGTTAAAGCGGGGGCTAGAGATACGCAGTATTTT.

V gene TRBV7-8 combines with J gene TRBJ2-5, with no clear D. The CDR3 has 17 residues. In germline, CDR1 is SGHVS, CDR2 FQNEAQ. V lost 3 bases to trimming and J lost 1 base, with 18 bases between them. CDR3: CASSLTPSRSTQETQYF. DNA of the CDR3: TGTGCCAGCAGCTTGACCCCGTCGCGGAGCACCCAAGAGACCCAGTACTTC.

The rearrangement joins TRBV20-1 to TRBJ1-2; D remains unclear. Germline values: CDR1 DFQATT, CDR2 SNEGSKA (reference sequence). V was clipped by 3 bases and J by 4 bases, with 9 bases between them. CDR3 size: 12 residues. CDR3 nucleotide sequence: TGCAGTGCTAGTTCCGGGCCCTATGGCTACACCTTC. Protein: CSASSGPYGYTF.

The chain links TRBV6-1 to TRBJ1-2; D not resolved. V shed 2 bases and J shed 7 bases, with 8 bases lying between them. The germline gives CDR1 MNHNS, CDR2 SASEGT. CDR3 size: 12 residues. The CDR3 DNA reads TGTGCCAGCAGTGAAATTGGGGTTGGCTACACCTTC. Translation gives CASSEIGVGYTF.

V gene TRBV5-1 combines with J gene TRBJ1-2; D is uncertain. Deletions cut 2 bases from V and 2 bases from J, with 13 bases between. This CDR3 has 15 amino acids. The germline V gene encodes CDR1 SGHRS and CDR2 YFSETQ. The DNA of the CDR3 is TGCGCCAGCAGCTTTGATGAGGGATGGAACTATGGCTACACCTTC. Residues: CASSFDEGWNYGYTF.

The CDR3 spells CASSLNQISPLHF. CDR3 coding DNA: TGTGCCAGCAGTTTGAATCAAATTTCACCCCTCCACTTT. This chain links TRBV12-3 or TRBV12-4 with TRBJ1-6; no clear D gene. CDR3 length: 13 amino acids. V was trimmed by 3 bases and J by 9 bases, leaving 9 bases between them.

The chain has TRBV28 and TRBJ2-3; D gene uncertain. There are 13 residues in the CDR3. V dropped 1 base and J dropped 6 bases, with 8 bases sitting between them. Per germline, CDR1 MDHEN and CDR2 SYDVKM. In DNA form, the CDR3 reads TGTGCCAGCAGTTTATCGGGCTCCGATACGCAGTATTTT. Translating it yields CASSLSGSDTQYF. Supplemented by reference TRBV28 and TRBJ2-3, the full variable domain reads DVKVTQSSRYLVKRTGEKVFLECVQDMDHENMFWYRQDPGLGLRLIYFSYDVKMKEKGDIPEGYSVSREKKERFSLILESASTNQTSMYLCASSLSGSDTQYFGPGTRLTVL.

V is TRBV6-5 and J is TRBJ1-5; 8 nucleotides agree with TRBD1. V gave up 6 bases and J gave up 6 bases; unmatched junction bases: 4. Germline assignment: CDR1 MNHEY and CDR2 SVGAGI. The CDR3 consists of 13 residues. CDR3: CASRTGQGQPQHF. The CDR3 region has the DNA TGTGCCAGCAGAACCGGACAGGGTCAGCCCCAGCATTTT.

This clone was seen a single time. The chain carries TRBV2 and TRBJ2-1, with TRBD1 as a possible D gene (6 bases). Germline V gene sequence: CDR1 SNHLY, CDR2 FYNNEI. This CDR3 is built from 13 residues. V was shortened by 10 bases and J by 6 bases, with 16 bases between the two germline ends. The CDR3 bases are TGTGCCACCCACAGGGAAACGGTCAATGAGCAGTTCTTC. Encoded protein: CATHRETVNEQFF.

The chain recombines TRBV15 with TRBJ2-1; a weak D match, TRBD2 (5 bases). CDR1 and CDR2 from the germline V gene are LNHNV and YYDKDF (reference sequence). The V and J ends lost 5 bases and 5 bases respectively, with 16 bases between them. This CDR3 spans 15 amino acids. The CDR3 DNA reads TGTGCCACCAGCGGAGGCCGCGGCTTTAACAATGAGCAGTTCTTC. This encodes CATSGGRGFNNEQFF.

This rearrangement joins TRBV29-1 to TRBJ1-1, with D possibly TRBD1 on 6 matching bases. V lost 3 bases and J lost 11, with 16 bases in between. Germline-derived CDR1 and CDR2 are SQVTM and ANQGSEA. There are 12 residues in the CDR3. CDR3 loop: CSVEKQGKRAFF. CDR3 coding DNA: TGCAGCGTTGAGAAACAGGGAAAACGGGCTTTCTTT.

The rearrangement uses TRBV27 and TRBJ2-7; D is possibly TRBD2 (6 bases). The CDR3 consists of 12 residues. V shed 8 bases and J shed 0 bases, with 8 bases lying between them. Germline CDR1 reads MNHEY; CDR2 reads SMNVEV (reference sequence). CDR3 residues: CASGGNSYEQYF. The CDR3 coding sequence is TGTGCCAGCGGGGGGAACTCCTACGAGCAGTACTTC.

On this clone itself: An end of the junction differs from the germline gene, which may be a read error. The gene calls are TRBV4-1 and TRBJ2-2, with D perhaps TRBD1 or TRBD2 (5 bases each). CDR3 length: 15 amino acids. Per germline, CDR1 MGHRA and CDR2 YSYEKL. This CDR3 reads CASGQEGWGPGELFF. The CDR3 DNA reads as TGCGCCAGCGGCCAAGAGGGATGGGGACCCGGGGAGCTGTTTTTT.

The chain employs TRBV27 and TRBJ1-1; possible D gene TRBD1, 6 bases. V was trimmed by 4 bases and J by 4 bases, leaving 10 bases between them. This CDR3 region has 13 residues. Germline CDR1 is MNHEY and CDR2 is SMNVEV (reference sequence). CDR3 in DNA: TGTGCCAGCAGTTATAAACAGGGCACTGAAGCTTTCTTT. As protein: CASSYKQGTEAFF.

V usage is TRBV27 and J usage is TRBJ2-7, with 9 positions matching TRBD2. Germline V lookup: CDR1 MNHEY, CDR2 SMNVEV (reference sequence). This CDR3 is 15 amino acids long. V was clipped by 8 bases and J by 2 bases; unmatched bases: 10. The CDR3 coding sequence is TGTGCCAGCCTCAATCGGGTAGCGGGAGCCTACGAGCAGTACTTC. It specifies CASLNRVAGAYEQYF.

The V and J genes are TRBV3-1 (or the pseudogene TRBV3-2) and TRBJ1-1; D may be TRBD1 (6 bases). Trimming left V 2 bases short and J 5 bases short, with 21 bases between. The CDR3 runs to 17 residues. Germline CDR1 LGHDT, CDR2 YNNKEL (reference sequence). CDR3 amino acids: CASSQNRATLLGTEAFF. The DNA for the CDR3 is TGTGCCAGCAGCCAAAACAGGGCGACCCTTTTGGGAACTGAAGCTTTCTTT.

The chain recombines TRBV10-3 with TRBJ2-1; possibly TRBD1 or TRBD2 for D (6 bases each). The germline V and J ends were trimmed by 5 bases and 2 bases, with 10 bases remaining between them. Germline values: CDR1 ENHRY, CDR2 SYGVKD. CDR3 length: 14 residues. The CDR3 nucleotides are TGTGCCATCAGTTTGGGGGGCACCTACAATGAGCAGTTCTTC. Translation: CAISLGGTYNEQFF.

Points on this clone: The sample carries other DNA sequences with the same CDR3. This sequence joins TRBV18 and TRBJ2-7; 8 bases align to TRBD1. The CDR3 is made up of 13 amino acids. CDR1 and CDR2 from the germline V gene are KGHSH and LQKENI. The J segment lost 7 bases and the V segment lost 3 bases, leaving 5 bases of the junction unmatched. The CDR3 spells CASSPDRAGEQYF. The CDR3 region has the DNA TGTGCCAGCTCACCGGACAGGGCAGGGGAGCAGTACTTC.

The rearrangement uses TRBV5-1 and TRBJ2-4, with 7 bases lining up with TRBD2. Germline values: CDR1 SGHRS, CDR2 YFSETQ. V trimming: 4 bases; J trimming: 0 bases; junction bases outside the gene matches: 19. The CDR3 loop spans 20 amino acids. This CDR3 reads CASSPVSPSGSDIAKNIQYF. CDR3 in DNA: TGCGCCAGCAGCCCCGTTAGCCCTAGCGGATCTGACATAGCCAAAAACATTCAGTACTTC.

The chain links TRBV18 to TRBJ2-7, with 7 bases that match TRBD1. CDR3 length: 14 amino acids. Germline V gene lookup returns CDR1 KGHSH and CDR2 LQKENI. The V and J ends lost 6 bases and 3 bases, in that order; junction bases with no gene match: 8. CDR3 region: CASSPDRTSYEQYF. The CDR3 DNA reads TGTGCCAGCTCTCCGGACAGGACCAGCTACGAGCAGTACTTC.

This clone was counted only a few times. V is TRBV2 and J is TRBJ2-7; D possibly corresponds to TRBD2 (5 bases). This CDR3 spans 12 amino acids. Germline V CDR1 and CDR2: SNHLY, FYNNEI. The V and J ends lost 8 bases and 2 bases respectively, with 10 bases between them. The CDR3: CASHGEPYEQYF. The CDR3 DNA is TGTGCCAGCCACGGGGAGCCCTACGAGCAGTACTTC.

The CDR3 DNA is TGTGCCAGCAGTAGGTCCCGCTCTGGAAACACCATATATTTT. It yields the protein CASSRSRSGNTIYF. The rearrangement joins TRBV28 to TRBJ1-3; the D is unclear. Germline CDR1 is MDHEN and CDR2 is SYDVKM. Trimming cost V 5 bases and J 0 bases, with 8 bases left between them. CDR3 size: 14 residues. The whole variable domain, remainder taken from reference TRBV28 and TRBJ1-3, is DVKVTQSSRYLVKRTGEKVFLECVQDMDHENMFWYRQDPGLGLRLIYFSYDVKMKEKGDIPEGYSVSREKKERFSLILESASTNQTSMYLCASSRSRSGNTIYFGEGSWLTVV.

The chain uses TRBV19 and TRBJ2-5; 11 nucleotides align to TRBD2. This CDR3 comprises 15 residues. With 4 bases clipped from V and 2 bases from J, the junction kept 3 bases outside the gene matches. CDR1 LNHDA and CDR2 SQIVND come from the germline V gene (reference sequence). This CDR3 is CASSTSGRTQETQYF. CDR3 nucleotide sequence: TGTGCCAGTAGTACTAGCGGGAGGACTCAAGAGACCCAGTACTTC.

This rearrangement joins TRBV11-3 to TRBJ1-4; TRBD1 matches at 7 bases. The germline CDR1 and CDR2 sequences are SGHNT and YENEEA. V trimming: 0 bases; J trimming: 8 bases; junction bases outside the gene matches: 21. The CDR3 length is 20 residues. CDR3 protein: CASSLDEETGLERVGEKLFF. The DNA for the CDR3 is TGTGCCAGCAGCTTAGACGAAGAGACAGGGTTGGAACGGGTCGGGGAAAAACTGTTTTTT. The full variable domain, in which reference TRBV11-3 and TRBJ1-4 provide the parts outside the CDR3, is EAGVVQSPRYKIIEKKQPVAFWCNPISGHNTLYWYLQNLGQGPELLIRYENEEAVDDSQLPKDRFSAERLKGVDSTLKIQPAELGDSAVYLCASSLDEETGLERVGEKLFFGSGTQLSVL.

This clone was observed once. The V and J genes are TRBV11-2 and TRBJ1-3; TRBD1 matches at 7 bases. V lost 2 bases to trimming and J lost 2 bases; unmatched junction nucleotides: 6. The CDR3 runs to 16 residues. Germline values: CDR1 SGHAT, CDR2 FQNNGV. CDR3 in DNA: TGTGCCAGCAGCTTACGCCGGGACAGCCCTGGAAACACCATATATTTT. Translating it yields CASSLRRDSPGNTIYF.

The J gene is TRBJ1-1, the V gene TRBV29-1; no clear D. CDR1 is SQVTM and CDR2 is ANQGSEA in the germline V gene. The V end lost 7 bases, the J end lost 0 bases, and 15 bases lay between the germline ends. The CDR3 sequence is 14 residues long. In nucleotides, the CDR3 is TGCAGCGGTAAGCCCGGGAGCATGAACACTGAAGCTTTCTTT. This codes for CSGKPGSMNTEAFF.

The chain couples TRBV4-1 to TRBJ2-5; D remains ambiguous. This CDR3 contains 16 residues. Germline V lookup: CDR1 MGHRA, CDR2 YSYEKL. Trimming cost V 0 bases and J 1 base, with 12 bases left between them. This chain's CDR3 is CASSQEVQAIQETQYF. In nucleotides, the CDR3 is TGCGCCAGCAGCCAAGAGGTCCAGGCTATCCAAGAGACCCAGTACTTC.